Described below is a single TCR beta chain sequence and its context. What it recognizes is unknown. The data are from a study of T cells in Graves' hyperthyroidism and ophthalmopathy. About the study: Once the initial diagnosis was made, peripheral blood was obtained before any treatment. Overall study results and limits: Appearing also in blood were most of the thyroid clonotypes expanded above 0.001.

Every diagnosis used clinical symptoms, serum thyroxine and TRAb, thyroid ultrasound and orbital computed tomography. CDR1 is DFQATT, CDR2 SNEGSKA, per germline (reference sequence). J lost 5 bases, V lost 5 bases, and 8 bases had no gene match. The CDR3 is made up of 15 amino acids. Researchers took RNA transcripts and amplified the TCR beta CDR3 regions from them. Researchers ran a first-round RT-PCR on the TCR CDR3 using the HTBI primer set. A single record per CDR3 protein comes from TCRdb applying MiXCR to the multiplex PCR reads. The table lists approximately 620,000 distinct CDR3 sequences, around 16% of them singletons.

The sample comprised blood. The chain has TRBV20-1 and TRBJ2-7, with TRBD2 matching over 14 bases. The clonotype originates from a woman aged 40-49 years with Graves' ophthalmopathy. The CDR3 DNA reads TGCAGTGCTGCCGGGACTAGCGGGAGTTCTCACGAGCAGTACTTC. It translates to CSAAGTSGSSHEQYF.